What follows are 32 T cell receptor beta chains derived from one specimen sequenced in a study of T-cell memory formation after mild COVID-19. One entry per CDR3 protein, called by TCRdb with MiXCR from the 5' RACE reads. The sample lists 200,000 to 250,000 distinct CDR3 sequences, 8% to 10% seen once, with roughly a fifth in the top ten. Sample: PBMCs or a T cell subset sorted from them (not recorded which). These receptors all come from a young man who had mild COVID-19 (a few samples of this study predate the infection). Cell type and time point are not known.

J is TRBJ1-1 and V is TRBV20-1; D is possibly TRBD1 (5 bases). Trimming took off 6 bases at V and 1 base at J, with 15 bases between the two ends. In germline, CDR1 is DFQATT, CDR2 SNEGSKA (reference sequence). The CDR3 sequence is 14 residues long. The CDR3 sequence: CSAKPGQSNTEAFF. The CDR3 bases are TGCAGTGCAAAACCGGGGCAGTCGAACACTGAAGCTTTCTTT.

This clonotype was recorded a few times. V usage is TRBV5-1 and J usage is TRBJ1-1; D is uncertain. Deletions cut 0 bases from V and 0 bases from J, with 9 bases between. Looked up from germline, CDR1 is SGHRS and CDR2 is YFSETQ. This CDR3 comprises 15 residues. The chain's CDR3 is CASSLGLVLNTEAFF. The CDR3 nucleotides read TGCGCCAGCAGCTTGGGACTAGTGCTGAACACTGAAGCTTTCTTT.

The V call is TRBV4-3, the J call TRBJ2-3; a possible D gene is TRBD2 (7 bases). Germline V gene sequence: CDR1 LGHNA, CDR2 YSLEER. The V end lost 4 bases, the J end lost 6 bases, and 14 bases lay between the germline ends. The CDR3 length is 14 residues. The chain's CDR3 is CASSRGGSGDTQYF. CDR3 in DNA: TGCGCCAGCAGCCGGGGGGGCTCTGGGGATACGCAGTATTTT.

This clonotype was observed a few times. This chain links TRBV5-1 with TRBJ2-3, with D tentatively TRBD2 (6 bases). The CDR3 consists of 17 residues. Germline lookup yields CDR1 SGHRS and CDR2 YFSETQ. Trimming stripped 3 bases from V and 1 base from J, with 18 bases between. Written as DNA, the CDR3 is TGCGCCAGCAGCTGGCTGACGGCGGGACTGGGCACAGATACGCAGTATTTT. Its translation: CASSWLTAGLGTDTQYF.

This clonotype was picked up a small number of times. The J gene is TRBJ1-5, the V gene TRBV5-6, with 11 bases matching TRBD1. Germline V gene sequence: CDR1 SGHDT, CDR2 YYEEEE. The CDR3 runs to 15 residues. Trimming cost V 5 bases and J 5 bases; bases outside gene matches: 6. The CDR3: CASSRRTGGYQPQHF. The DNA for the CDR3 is TGTGCCAGCAGTCGGAGGACAGGGGGCTATCAGCCCCAGCATTTT.

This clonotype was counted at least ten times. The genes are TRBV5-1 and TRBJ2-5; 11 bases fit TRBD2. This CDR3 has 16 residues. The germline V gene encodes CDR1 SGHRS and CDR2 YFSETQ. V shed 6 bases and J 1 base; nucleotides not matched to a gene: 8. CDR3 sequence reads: CASTQGLAGGQETQYF. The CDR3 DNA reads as TGCGCCAGCACCCAAGGCCTAGCGGGGGGCCAAGAGACCCAGTACTTC.

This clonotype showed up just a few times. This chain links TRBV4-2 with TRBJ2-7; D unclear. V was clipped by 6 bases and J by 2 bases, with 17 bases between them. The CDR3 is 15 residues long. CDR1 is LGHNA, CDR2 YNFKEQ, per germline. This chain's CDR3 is CASSEAASSAYEQYV. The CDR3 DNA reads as TGTGCCAGCAGTGAGGCAGCGTCTAGTGCCTACGAGCAGTACGTC.

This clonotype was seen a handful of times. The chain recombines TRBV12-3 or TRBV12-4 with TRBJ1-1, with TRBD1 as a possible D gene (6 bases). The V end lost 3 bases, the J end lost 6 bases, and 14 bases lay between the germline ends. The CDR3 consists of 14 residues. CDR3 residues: CASSFLRGRSEAFF. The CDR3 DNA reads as TGTGCCAGCAGTTTTTTGAGGGGGAGGTCTGAAGCTTTCTTT.

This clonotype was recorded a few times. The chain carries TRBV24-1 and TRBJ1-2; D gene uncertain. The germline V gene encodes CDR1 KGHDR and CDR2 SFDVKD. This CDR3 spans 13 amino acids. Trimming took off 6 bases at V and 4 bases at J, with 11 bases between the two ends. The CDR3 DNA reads TGTGCCACCAGTTCCCGCGGTGCCTATGGCTACACCTTC. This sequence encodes CATSSRGAYGYTF.

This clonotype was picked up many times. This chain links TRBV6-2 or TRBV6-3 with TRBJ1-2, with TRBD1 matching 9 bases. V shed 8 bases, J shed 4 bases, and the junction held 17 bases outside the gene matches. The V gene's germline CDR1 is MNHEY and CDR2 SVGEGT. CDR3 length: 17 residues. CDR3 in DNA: TGTGCCAGCGGACAACAGGGGGCCCCGGATTTCATCTATGGCTACACCTTC. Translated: CASGQQGAPDFIYGYTF.

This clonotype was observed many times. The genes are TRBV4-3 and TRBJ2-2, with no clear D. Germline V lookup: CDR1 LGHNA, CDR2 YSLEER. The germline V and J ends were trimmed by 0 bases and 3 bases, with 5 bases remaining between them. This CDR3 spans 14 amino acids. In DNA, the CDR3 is TGCGCCAGCAGCCAAGAGGCGGACACCGGGGAGCTGTTTTTT. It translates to CASSQEADTGELFF.

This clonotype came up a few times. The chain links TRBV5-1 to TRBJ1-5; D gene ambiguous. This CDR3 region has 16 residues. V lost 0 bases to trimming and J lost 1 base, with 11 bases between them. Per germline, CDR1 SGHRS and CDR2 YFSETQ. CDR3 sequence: CASSLGIATSNQPQHF. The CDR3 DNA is TGCGCCAGCAGCTTGGGAATAGCAACGAGCAATCAGCCCCAGCATTTT.

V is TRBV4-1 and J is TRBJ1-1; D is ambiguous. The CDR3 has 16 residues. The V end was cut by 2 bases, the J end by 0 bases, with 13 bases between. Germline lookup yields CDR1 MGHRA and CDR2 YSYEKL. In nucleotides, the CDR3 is TGCGCCAGCAGCCAACGAGGGTACGCGCTGAACACTGAAGCTTTCTTT. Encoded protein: CASSQRGYALNTEAFF.

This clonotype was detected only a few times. CDR3 loop: CAARQGGTEAFF. The CDR3 coding sequence is TGTGCCGCCCGGCAGGGAGGCACTGAAGCTTTCTTT. This sequence joins TRBV12-3 or TRBV12-4 and TRBJ1-1; perhaps TRBD1 as D (5 bases). The ends were cut back, 11 bases at V and 4 bases at J, with 14 bases in the middle. The CDR3 has 12 residues.

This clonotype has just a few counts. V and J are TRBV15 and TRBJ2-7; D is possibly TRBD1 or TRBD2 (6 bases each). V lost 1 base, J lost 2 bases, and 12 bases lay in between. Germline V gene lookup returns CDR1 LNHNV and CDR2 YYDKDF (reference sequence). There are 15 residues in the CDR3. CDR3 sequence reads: CATSRGERGAYEQYF. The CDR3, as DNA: TGTGCCACCAGCAGAGGAGAAAGGGGGGCCTACGAGCAGTACTTC.

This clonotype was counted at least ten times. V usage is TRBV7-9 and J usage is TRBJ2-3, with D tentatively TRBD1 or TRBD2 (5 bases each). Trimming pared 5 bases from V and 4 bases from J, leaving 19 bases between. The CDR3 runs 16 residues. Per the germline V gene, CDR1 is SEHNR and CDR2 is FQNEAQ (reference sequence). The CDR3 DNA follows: TGTGCCAGCAGCCCCCCTCGAGGGACCCGGCCAGATACGCAGTATTTT. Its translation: CASSPPRGTRPDTQYF.

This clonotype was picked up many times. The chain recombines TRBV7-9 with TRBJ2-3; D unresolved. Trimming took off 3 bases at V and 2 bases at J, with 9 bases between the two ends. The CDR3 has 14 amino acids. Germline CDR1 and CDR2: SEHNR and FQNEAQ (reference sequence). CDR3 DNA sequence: TGTGCCAGCAGCTTTGGCCAGTACACAGATACGCAGTATTTT. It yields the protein CASSFGQYTDTQYF.

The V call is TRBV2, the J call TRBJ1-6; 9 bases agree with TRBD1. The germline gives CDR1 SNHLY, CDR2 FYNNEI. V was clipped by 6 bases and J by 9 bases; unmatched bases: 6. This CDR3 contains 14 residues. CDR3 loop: CASRLGQGSSPLHF. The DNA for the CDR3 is TGTGCCAGCAGACTCGGACAGGGGAGTTCACCCCTCCACTTT.

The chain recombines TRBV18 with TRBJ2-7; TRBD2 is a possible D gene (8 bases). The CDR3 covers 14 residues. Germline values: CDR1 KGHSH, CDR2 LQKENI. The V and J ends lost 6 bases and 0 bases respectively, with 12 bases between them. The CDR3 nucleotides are TGTGCCAGCTCGCGGGGGGACAGCTCCTACGAGCAGTACTTC. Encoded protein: CASSRGDSSYEQYF.

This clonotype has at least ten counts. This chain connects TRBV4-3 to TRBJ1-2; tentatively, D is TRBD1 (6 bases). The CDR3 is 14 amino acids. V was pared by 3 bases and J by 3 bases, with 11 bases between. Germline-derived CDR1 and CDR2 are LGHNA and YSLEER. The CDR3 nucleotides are TGCGCCAGCAGCCACGAACAGGGCTACTATGGCTACACCTTC. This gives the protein CASSHEQGYYGYTF.

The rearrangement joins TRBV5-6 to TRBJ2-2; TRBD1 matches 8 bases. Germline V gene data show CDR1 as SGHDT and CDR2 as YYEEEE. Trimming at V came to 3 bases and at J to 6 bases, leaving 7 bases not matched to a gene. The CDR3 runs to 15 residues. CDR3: CASSSGQVPAGELFF. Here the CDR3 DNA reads TGTGCCAGCAGCTCGGGACAGGTCCCGGCCGGGGAGCTGTTTTTT.

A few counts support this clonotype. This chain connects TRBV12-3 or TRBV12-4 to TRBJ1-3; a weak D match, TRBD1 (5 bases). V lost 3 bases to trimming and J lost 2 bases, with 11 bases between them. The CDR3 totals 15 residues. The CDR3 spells CASSFTGRAGNTIYF. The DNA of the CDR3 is TGTGCCAGCAGTTTCACGGGGCGTGCTGGAAACACCATATATTTT.

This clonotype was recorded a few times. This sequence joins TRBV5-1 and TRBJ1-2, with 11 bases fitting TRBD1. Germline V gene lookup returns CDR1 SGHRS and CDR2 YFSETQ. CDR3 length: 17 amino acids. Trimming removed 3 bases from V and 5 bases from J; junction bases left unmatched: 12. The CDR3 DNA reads TGCGCCAGCAGCTCGGAACCCGGGACAGGGGGACCTTATGGCTACACCTTC. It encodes CASSSEPGTGGPYGYTF.

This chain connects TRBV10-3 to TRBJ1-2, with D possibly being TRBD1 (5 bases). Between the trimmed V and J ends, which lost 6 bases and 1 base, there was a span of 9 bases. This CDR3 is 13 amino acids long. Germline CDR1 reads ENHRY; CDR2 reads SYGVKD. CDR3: CAIRGTDNYGYTF. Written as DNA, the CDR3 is TGTGCCATCAGGGGGACTGATAACTATGGCTACACCTTC.

The CDR3 is CASSFLRGKEELFF. Written as DNA, the CDR3 is TGTGCCAGCAGTTTTTTGAGAGGGAAGGAGGAGCTGTTTTTT. The chain links TRBV12-3 or TRBV12-4 to TRBJ2-2; D might be TRBD2 (5 bases). V gave up 3 bases and J gave up 10 bases, with 15 bases separating them. The CDR3 runs to 14 residues.

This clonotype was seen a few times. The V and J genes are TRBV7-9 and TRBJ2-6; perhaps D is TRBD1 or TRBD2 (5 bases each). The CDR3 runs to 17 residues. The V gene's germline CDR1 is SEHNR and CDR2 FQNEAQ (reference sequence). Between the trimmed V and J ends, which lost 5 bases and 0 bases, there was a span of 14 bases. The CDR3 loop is CASSTRDVYSGANVLTF. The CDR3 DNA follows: TGTGCCAGCAGCACCCGGGACGTATACTCTGGGGCCAACGTCCTGACTTTC.

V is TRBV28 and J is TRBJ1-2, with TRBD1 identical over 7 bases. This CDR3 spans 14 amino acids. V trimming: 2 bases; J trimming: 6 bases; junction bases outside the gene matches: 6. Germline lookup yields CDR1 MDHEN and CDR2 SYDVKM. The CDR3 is CASSLPDREDGYTF. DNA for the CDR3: TGTGCCAGCAGTTTACCCGACAGGGAGGATGGCTACACCTTC.

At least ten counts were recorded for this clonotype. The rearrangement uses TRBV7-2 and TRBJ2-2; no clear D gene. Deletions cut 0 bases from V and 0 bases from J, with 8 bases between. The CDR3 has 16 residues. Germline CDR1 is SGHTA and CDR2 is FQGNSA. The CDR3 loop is CASSLAWPANTGELFF. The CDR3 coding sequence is TGTGCCAGCAGCTTAGCATGGCCCGCGAACACCGGGGAGCTGTTTTTT.

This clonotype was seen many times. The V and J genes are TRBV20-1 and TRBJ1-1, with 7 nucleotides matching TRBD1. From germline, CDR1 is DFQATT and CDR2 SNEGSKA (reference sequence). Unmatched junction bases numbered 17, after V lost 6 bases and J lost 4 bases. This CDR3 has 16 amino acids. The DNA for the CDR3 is TGCAGTGCAAAACTTACAGGGGACGGTTGCTGCACTGAAGCTTTCTTT. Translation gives CSAKLTGDGCCTEAFF.

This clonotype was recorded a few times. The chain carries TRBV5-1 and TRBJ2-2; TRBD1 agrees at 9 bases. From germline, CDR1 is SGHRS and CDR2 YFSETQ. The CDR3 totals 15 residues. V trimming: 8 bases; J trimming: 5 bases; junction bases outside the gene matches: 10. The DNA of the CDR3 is TGCGCCAGTCGAGCGGGGACAGGGAGGACCGGGGAGCTGTTTTTT. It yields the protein CASRAGTGRTGELFF.

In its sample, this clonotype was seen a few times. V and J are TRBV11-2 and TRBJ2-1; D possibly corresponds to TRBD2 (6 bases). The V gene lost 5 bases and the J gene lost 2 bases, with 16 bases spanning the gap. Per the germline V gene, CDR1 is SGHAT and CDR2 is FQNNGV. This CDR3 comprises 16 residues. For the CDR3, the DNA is TGTGCCAGCAGCCCCCGCGGGGCCTTTACCTACAATGAGCAGTTCTTC. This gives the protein CASSPRGAFTYNEQFF.

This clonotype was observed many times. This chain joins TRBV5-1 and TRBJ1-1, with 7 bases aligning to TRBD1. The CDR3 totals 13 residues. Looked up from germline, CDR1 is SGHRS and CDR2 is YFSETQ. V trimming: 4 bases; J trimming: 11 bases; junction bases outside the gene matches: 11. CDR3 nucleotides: TGCGCCAGCAGCCCCCGGATACAGGGGACGGCTTTCTTT. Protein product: CASSPRIQGTAFF.